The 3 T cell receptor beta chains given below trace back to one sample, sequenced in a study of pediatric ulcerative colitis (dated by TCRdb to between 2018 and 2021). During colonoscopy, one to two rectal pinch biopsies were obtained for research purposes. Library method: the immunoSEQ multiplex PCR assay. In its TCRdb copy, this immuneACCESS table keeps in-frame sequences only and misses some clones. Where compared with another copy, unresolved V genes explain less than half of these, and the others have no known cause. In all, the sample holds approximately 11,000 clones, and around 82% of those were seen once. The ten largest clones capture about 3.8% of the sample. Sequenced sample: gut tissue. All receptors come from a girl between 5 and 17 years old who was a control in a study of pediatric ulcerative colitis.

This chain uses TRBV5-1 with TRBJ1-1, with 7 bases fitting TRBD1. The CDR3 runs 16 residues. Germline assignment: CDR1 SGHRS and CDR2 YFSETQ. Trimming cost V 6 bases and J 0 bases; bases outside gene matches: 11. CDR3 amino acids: CASTVDLTGMNTEAFF. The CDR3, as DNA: TGCGCCAGCACCGTAGACCTGACAGGGATGAACACTGAAGCTTTCTTT. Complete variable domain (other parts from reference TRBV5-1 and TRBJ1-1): KAGVTQTPRYLIKTRGQQVTLSCSPISGHRSVSWYQQTPGQGLQFLFEYFSETQRNKGNFPGRFSGRQFSNSRSEMNVSTLELGDSALYLCASTVDLTGMNTEAFFGQGTRLTVV.

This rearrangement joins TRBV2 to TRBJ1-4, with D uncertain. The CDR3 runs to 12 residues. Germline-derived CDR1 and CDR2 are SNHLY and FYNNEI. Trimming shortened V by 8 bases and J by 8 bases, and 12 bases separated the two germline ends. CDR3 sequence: CASDWTEEKLFF. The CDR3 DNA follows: TGTGCCAGCGATTGGACCGAAGAAAAACTGTTTTTT. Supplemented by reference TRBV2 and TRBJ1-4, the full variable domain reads EPEVTQTPSHQVTQMGQEVILRCVPISNHLYFYWYRQILGQKVEFLVSFYNNEISEKSEIFDDQFSVERPDGSNFTLKIRSTKLEDSAMYFCASDWTEEKLFFGSGTQLSVL.

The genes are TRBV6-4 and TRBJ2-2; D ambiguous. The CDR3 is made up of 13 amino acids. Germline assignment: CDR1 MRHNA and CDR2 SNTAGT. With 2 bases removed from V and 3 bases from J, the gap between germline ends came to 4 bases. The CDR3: CASSDRDTGELFF. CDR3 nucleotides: TGTGCCAGCAGTGACAGGGACACCGGGGAGCTGTTTTTT.